Listed below are T cell receptor beta chains from one sample, sequenced in a study of patients and donors after allogeneic stem cell transplantation. TCRdb reprocessed the RT-PCR reads via MiXCR and lists one record per CDR3 protein. The data contain 900,000 to 1,000,000 distinct CDR3 sequences, about a sixth of them singletons. What was sequenced was blood, either unsorted or a sorted T cell fraction (not recorded which). These receptors were collected from a human donor who was either an allogeneic HSCT recipient or a stem cell or donor lymphocyte infusion donor (not recorded which). It is not recorded whose cells these are; they may come from a transplant donor. The CDR3 runs from the conserved cysteine through the conserved F or W. The order of the fields is V gene, clone size, D gene, J gene, CDR3 protein, CDR3 DNA. A D gene is named only where the DNA matches it firmly. Where a row states a size, it is once, few, many or the class of an expanded clone; other rows omit it.

TRBV10-3	-	-	TRBJ2-7	CAISDRRTYEQYF	TGTGCCATCAGCGATCGGCGGACCTACGAGCAGTACTTC
TRBV4-3	-	-	TRBJ1-2	CASSQEIPGLGYGYTF	TGCGCCAGCAGCCAAGAAATCCCGGGGCTGGGCTATGGCTACACCTTC
TRBV10-3	few	TRBD2	TRBJ2-1	CAISSSPTSGGSSYNEQFF	TGTGCCATCAGTTCCTCGCCCACTAGCGGGGGAAGCTCCTACAATGAGCAGTTCTTC
TRBV20-1	few	TRBD1	TRBJ1-2	CSARDRGVRYTF	TGCAGTGCCAGGGACAGGGGAGTACGCTACACCTTC
TRBV20-1	few	TRBD1	TRBJ1-5	CSARDETGGNQPQHF	TGCAGTGCTAGAGATGAGACAGGGGGAAATCAGCCCCAGCATTTT
TRBV7-9	few	-	TRBJ2-7	CASRRLTDTSYEQYF	TGTGCCAGCAGAAGATTAACCGATACCTCCTACGAGCAGTACTTC
TRBV19	-	-	TRBJ1-3	CASKEGSSGNTIYF	TGTGCCAGTAAGGAGGGGAGCTCTGGAAACACCATATATTTT
TRBV12-3/TRBV12-4	few	-	TRBJ2-5	CASSSVQETQYF	TGTGCCAGCAGTTCAGTTCAAGAGACCCAGTACTTC
TRBV7-9	few	-	TRBJ2-3	CASSLARGPRADTQYF	TGTGCCAGCAGCTTAGCGCGAGGCCCCCGGGCAGATACGCAGTATTTT
TRBV30	-	-	TRBJ1-5	CAWSVKQVGNQPQHF	TGTGCCTGGAGTGTAAAACAGGTCGGCAATCAGCCCCAGCATTTT
TRBV4-3	-	-	TRBJ2-1	CASSQDSRGAYNEQFF	TGCGCCAGCAGCCAAGATTCCCGCGGTGCCTACAATGAGCAGTTCTTC
TRBV20-1	few	-	TRBJ2-7	CSARGYAGSSYEQYF	TGCAGTGCTAGGGGGTACGCGGGAAGCTCCTACGAGCAGTACTTC
TRBV13	few	TRBD2	TRBJ2-1	CASSLGGRAKYNEQFF	TGTGCCAGCAGCTTAGGTGGGAGGGCCAAGTACAATGAGCAGTTCTTC
TRBV3-1	few	-	TRBJ2-2	CASSQVWGDSGWAGELFF	TGTGCCAGCAGCCAAGTGTGGGGGGATAGCGGATGGGCCGGGGAGCTGTTTTTT
TRBV18	few	TRBD1	TRBJ1-5	CASSLGGGQGAQHF	TGTGCCAGCTCCCTCGGGGGAGGCCAGGGGGCCCAGCATTTT
TRBV18	-	-	TRBJ1-1	CASSPTGGAFF	TGTGCCAGCTCACCGACCGGGGGAGCTTTCTTT
TRBV20-1	few	-	TRBJ2-7	CSATEGFYEQYF	TGCAGTGCTACCGAGGGATTCTACGAGCAGTACTTC
TRBV7-2	-	-	TRBJ1-5	CASSLKRGDNQPQHF	TGTGCCAGCAGCTTAAAACGGGGAGACAATCAGCCCCAGCATTTT
TRBV6-2/TRBV6-3	few	-	TRBJ2-3	CASSLRVTTDTQYF	TGTGCCAGCAGTTTAAGAGTGACGACAGATACGCAGTATTTT
TRBV6-1	-	-	TRBJ2-1	CASHSLSTGSKHFF	TGTGCCAGCCACTCCCTATCCACGGGGTCTAAGCATTTCTTC
TRBV20-1	-	TRBD2	TRBJ2-2	CSAVQTSGNTGELFF	TGCAGTGCTGTACAAACTAGCGGCAACACCGGGGAGCTGTTTTTT
TRBV6-6	many	-	TRBJ1-1	CASSLGASTEAFF	TGTGCCAGCAGTCTGGGGGCGAGCACTGAAGCTTTCTTT
TRBV27	few	-	TRBJ2-7	CASSPTQYEQYF	TGTGCCAGCAGTCCAACACAGTACGAGCAGTACTTC
TRBV29-1	-	TRBD1	TRBJ1-3	CSVELRDSGPVSGNTIYF	TGCAGCGTTGAGCTCCGGGACAGCGGACCGGTCTCTGGAAACACCATATATTTT
TRBV5-1	few	TRBD1	TRBJ2-3	CASSLPNPGQETQYF	TGCGCCAGCAGCTTGCCTAATCCGGGACAGGAGACGCAGTATTTT
TRBV2	few	-	TRBJ1-1	CASGTRTREAFF	TGTGCCAGCGGGACACGGACTCGTGAAGCTTTCTTT
TRBV27	-	-	TRBJ2-7	CASSFRAQGHEQYF	TGTGCCAGCAGTTTTAGGGCCCAGGGACACGAGCAGTACTTC
TRBV21-1	few	-	TRBJ2-2	CASSKGETSGGSNTGELFF	TGTGCCAGCAGCAAAGGAGAAACTAGCGGGGGGTCGAACACCGGGGAGCTGTTTTTT
TRBV7-2	few	-	TRBJ1-5	CASSLERRMNQPQHF	TGTGCCAGCAGCTTAGAACGTCGGATGAATCAGCCCCAGCATTTT
TRBV12-3/TRBV12-4	many	TRBD1	TRBJ1-3	CASNWPGGQVISGNTIYF	TGTGCCAGCAACTGGCCGGGGGGACAGGTTATCTCTGGAAACACCATATATTTT
TRBV20-1	-	-	TRBJ2-7	CSASGSFNEQYF	TGCAGTGCTAGCGGGAGCTTTAACGAGCAGTACTTC
TRBV4-1	few	-	TRBJ1-1	CASTTGGVAEAFF	TGCGCCAGCACCACGGGGGGGGTGGCTGAAGCTTTCTTT
TRBV29-1	-	-	TRBJ2-1	CSVAGMAISYNEQFF	TGCAGCGTTGCTGGCATGGCGATATCCTACAATGAGCAGTTCTTC
TRBV27	few	-	TRBJ2-7	CASSLFQGSYEQYF	TGTGCCAGCAGTTTATTCCAGGGGTCCTACGAGCAGTACTTC
TRBV20-1	-	-	TRBJ2-7	CSVAGSVDYEQYF	TGCAGTGTAGCCGGGTCGGTGGACTACGAGCAGTACTTC
TRBV20-1	-	-	TRBJ1-4	CSAGRGGGKDEKLFF	TGCAGTGCTGGCCGAGGAGGGGGAAAGGATGAAAAACTGTTTTTT
TRBV7-2	few	-	TRBJ1-2	CASSFETSSYGYTF	TGTGCCAGCAGCTTCGAGACCTCTTCATATGGCTACACCTTC
TRBV6-1	few	-	TRBJ1-6	CASRRQRSYSPLHF	TGTGCCAGCAGAAGACAGAGATCGTATTCACCCCTCCACTTT
TRBV12-3/TRBV12-4	few	-	TRBJ2-3	CASSLALGPDADTQYF	TGTGCCAGCAGTTTAGCCCTGGGGCCGGACGCAGATACGCAGTATTTT
TRBV27	few	-	TRBJ1-6	CASSLAGRAYSPLHF	TGTGCCAGCAGTTTAGCTGGGAGAGCATATTCACCCCTCCACTTT
TRBV7-2	few	TRBD1	TRBJ2-3	CASSFRTGERTDTQYF	TGTGCCAGCAGCTTCAGGACAGGGGAGCGGACAGATACGCAGTATTTT
TRBV20-1	-	-	TRBJ1-2	CSAAGSTDGYTF	TGCAGTGCTGCCGGGTCTACGGATGGCTACACCTTC